This entry features one T cell receptor (beta chain) sequence. Its antigen is still unknown. This sample is part of a study of cytomegalovirus exposure and HLA in healthy donors. Profiled with immunoSEQ multiplex PCR; TCRdb holds only in-frame clones, not every one. Of 100,000 to 150,000 clones in the sample, about 89% were seen once. The approximately 130-subject validation cohort, separate from the approximately 640-subject first cohort, included the donors. The CDR3 consists of 16 residues. V lost 0 bases, J lost 2 bases, and 5 bases stayed unmatched. Per germline, CDR1 MNHEY and CDR2 SVGAGI. General study findings and limits: Through in vitro validation, three CMV-associated chains were shown to be specific for CMV antigens. Many donors carried some public TCRs, although rarity characterized most TCR sequences. 164 TCR beta chains were listed as cytomegalovirus-associated.

The clonotype was recovered from a woman younger than 35 in good health and CMV-seronegative. The rearrangement uses TRBV6-5 and TRBJ1-2; 8 nucleotides agree with TRBD1. The sequencing input was PBMCs. CDR3 nucleotide sequence: TGTGCCAGCAGTTACTCGCGTACAGGGGGGAACTATGGCTACACCTTC. Translated, it gives CASSYSRTGGNYGYTF.